These T cell receptor beta chains were read from a single sample in a study of sequential checkpoint blockade in melanoma. This table comes from immunoSEQ multiplex PCR, and its TCRdb copy is limited to in-frame clones, with some not included. The sample shows over 10,000 clones, around 77% of them seen only once. The source was CD8+ T cells sorted from blood (inferred from file names), collected from a patient given nivolumab and ipilimumab in sequence. The origin of the receptors is a human patient with melanoma. Some clones in this sample may be carry-over from other donors' samples. Each CDR3 is given with its conserved first and last residue. Fields, in order: CDR3 DNA, CDR3 protein, V gene, D gene, J gene, clone size. A D gene is named only where the DNA matches it firmly. Size tells how often a clone was seen (once, few, many) or the class of an expanded clone, and some rows leave it out.

cdr3_nt: TGTGCCAGTAGGACACAGGAAGTGTCTAACTATGGCTACACCTTC
cdr3_aa: CASRTQEVSNYGYTF
v_call: TRBV19
d_call: NA
j_call: TRBJ1-2
clone_size: few

cdr3_nt: TGTGCCTGGAGTAGCACCAACGGGGACAGGGGGCACCGGGGAGCTGTTTTT
cdr3_aa: CAWSSTNGDRGHRGAVF
v_call: TRBV30
d_call: TRBD1
j_call: TRBJ2-2
clone_size: few

cdr3_nt: TGTGCCACCAGCAATGGGGGTGGGAGGACGAACACTGAAGCTTTCTTT
cdr3_aa: CATSNGGGRTNTEAFF
v_call: TRBV15
d_call: NA
j_call: TRBJ1-1
clone_size: NA

cdr3_nt: TGTGCCAGCAGCTTAGGCAGGGGGCCTCAGCCCCAGCATTTT
cdr3_aa: CASSLGRGPQPQHF
v_call: TRBV7-9
d_call: TRBD1
j_call: TRBJ1-5
clone_size: NA

cdr3_nt: TGTGCCAGCAGGAGCCTTGGGACAGGGTGGGCTGAAGCTTTCTTT
cdr3_aa: CASRSLGTGWAEAFF
v_call: TRBV27
d_call: TRBD1
j_call: TRBJ1-1
clone_size: NA

cdr3_nt: TGTGCCAGCAGCTCTATACGACTAGCGGGAGAGACCCAGTACTTC
cdr3_aa: CASSSIRLAGETQYF
v_call: TRBV7-6
d_call: TRBD2
j_call: TRBJ2-5
clone_size: few

cdr3_nt: TGTGCCAGCAGAAGGGGGCAAACTGAAGCTTTCTTT
cdr3_aa: CASRRGQTEAFF
v_call: TRBV27
d_call: TRBD1
j_call: TRBJ1-1
clone_size: NA

cdr3_nt: TGTGCCAGCAGCTTAGCTACTGGTCTTGGAACCCAGTTCTTC
cdr3_aa: CASSLATGLGTQFF
v_call: TRBV25-1
d_call: NA
j_call: TRBJ2-1
clone_size: NA

cdr3_nt: TGTGCCAGCAGCTTTGGGACAGGGGGCGGCACTAATGAAAAACTGTTTTTT
cdr3_aa: CASSFGTGGGTNEKLFF
v_call: TRBV7-9
d_call: TRBD1
j_call: TRBJ1-4
clone_size: NA

cdr3_nt: TGTGCCAGCAAAAGCAGGGGGGACGAGCAGTACTTC
cdr3_aa: CASKSRGDEQYF
v_call: TRBV27
d_call: NA
j_call: TRBJ2-7
clone_size: NA

cdr3_nt: TGTGCCAGCAGCCAAGCCCGGCAGCCCCAGCATTTT
cdr3_aa: CASSQARQPQHF
v_call: TRBV4-2
d_call: NA
j_call: TRBJ1-5
clone_size: NA

cdr3_nt: TGTGCCAGCAGTAAATCTAGTTACGGCAATGAGCAGTTCTTC
cdr3_aa: CASSKSSYGNEQFF
v_call: TRBV6-6
d_call: NA
j_call: TRBJ2-1
clone_size: NA

cdr3_nt: TGTGCCAGCAGTTTTGACAGGGGCACTGAAGCTTTCTTT
cdr3_aa: CASSFDRGTEAFF
v_call: TRBV27
d_call: TRBD1
j_call: TRBJ1-1
clone_size: NA

cdr3_nt: TGTGCCAGCTCACCGACGTCGGACTATAGCAATCAGCCCCAGCATTTT
cdr3_aa: CASSPTSDYSNQPQHF
v_call: TRBV18
d_call: NA
j_call: TRBJ1-5
clone_size: NA

cdr3_nt: TGTGCCAGCGGATTAGCGGTAGGCTACGAGCAGTACTTC
cdr3_aa: CASGLAVGYEQYF
v_call: TRBV27
d_call: NA
j_call: TRBJ2-7
clone_size: NA

cdr3_nt: TGTGCCAGCAGATTAGGGACAGGGGAGTATAATTCACCCCTCCACTTT
cdr3_aa: CASRLGTGEYNSPLHF
v_call: TRBV6-6
d_call: TRBD1
j_call: TRBJ1-6
clone_size: NA

cdr3_nt: TGCGCCAGCAGCCAAGGACAGGCCTACGAGCAGTACTTC
cdr3_aa: CASSQGQAYEQYF
v_call: TRBV4-3
d_call: NA
j_call: TRBJ2-7
clone_size: NA

cdr3_nt: TGTGCCACCAGCAGAGATGGGCAGGGATCACCCCTCCACTTT
cdr3_aa: CATSRDGQGSPLHF
v_call: TRBV15
d_call: NA
j_call: TRBJ1-6
clone_size: NA

cdr3_nt: TGTGCCAGCAGCCTCACTAGGACCTATGAGCAGTTCTTC
cdr3_aa: CASSLTRTYEQFF
v_call: TRBV7-2
d_call: NA
j_call: TRBJ2-1
clone_size: NA

cdr3_nt: TGTGCCAGCAGCACTGATCTAGCGGGGTGGGTGAACACCGGGGAGCTGTTTTTT
cdr3_aa: CASSTDLAGWVNTGELFF
v_call: TRBV7-6
d_call: TRBD2
j_call: TRBJ2-2
clone_size: NA

cdr3_nt: TGTGCCAGCAGCCCTTCGGAGAGCTCTGGAAACACCATATATTTT
cdr3_aa: CASSPSESSGNTIYF
v_call: TRBV7-9
d_call: NA
j_call: TRBJ1-3
clone_size: few

cdr3_nt: TGTGCCAGCAGCTCAAAAAAGACTGTGAGCGTCGCCTACGAGCAGTACTTC
cdr3_aa: CASSSKKTVSVAYEQYF
v_call: TRBV7-9
d_call: NA
j_call: TRBJ2-7
clone_size: few

cdr3_nt: TGTGCCAGCCGATTCTCAGATATGCAGTATTTT
cdr3_aa: CASRFSDMQYF
v_call: TRBV6-6
d_call: NA
j_call: TRBJ2-3
clone_size: NA

cdr3_nt: TGTGCCAGCAGTCTCAGGACCGGCAGCCGGGGGTCTAATGAAAAACTGTTTTTT
cdr3_aa: CASSLRTGSRGSNEKLFF
v_call: TRBV27
d_call: NA
j_call: TRBJ1-4
clone_size: NA

cdr3_nt: TGTGCCAGCAGCTTAGAATATGGGGGCCAGTTAAGGCAGCCCCAGCATTTT
cdr3_aa: CASSLEYGGQLRQPQHF
v_call: TRBV7-8
d_call: NA
j_call: TRBJ1-5
clone_size: few

cdr3_nt: TGTGCCAGCAGAAACTCGGACAGAGGAGAGACCCAGTACTTC
cdr3_aa: CASRNSDRGETQYF
v_call: TRBV7-9
d_call: NA
j_call: TRBJ2-5
clone_size: NA

cdr3_nt: TGTGCCAGTGACAGGGATGTACCCTACGAGCAGTACTTC
cdr3_aa: CASDRDVPYEQYF
v_call: TRBV2
d_call: TRBD1
j_call: TRBJ2-7
clone_size: NA

cdr3_nt: TGTGCCATCACCGAGACAGGGGGAACTGAAGCTTTCTTT
cdr3_aa: CAITETGGTEAFF
v_call: TRBV10-3
d_call: TRBD1
j_call: TRBJ1-1
clone_size: NA

cdr3_nt: TGTGCTAGCAGCCTAACCTGGGACAGGGCTGGTAATGAGCAGTTCTTC
cdr3_aa: CASSLTWDRAGNEQFF
v_call: TRBV7-7
d_call: TRBD1
j_call: TRBJ2-1
clone_size: NA

cdr3_nt: TGTGCCAGCAGTGCTGGGACTAGCGGGGGGACTCACACAGATACGCAGTATTTT
cdr3_aa: CASSAGTSGGTHTDTQYF
v_call: TRBV2
d_call: TRBD2
j_call: TRBJ2-3
clone_size: NA

cdr3_nt: TGTGCCAGCAGCCACGGGGGGAGTACTGAAGCTTTCTTT
cdr3_aa: CASSHGGSTEAFF
v_call: TRBV5-4
d_call: NA
j_call: TRBJ1-1
clone_size: NA

cdr3_nt: TGTGCCAGCAGCTCTAGCGGGGGCCAGAGCTCCTACAATGAGCAGTTCTTC
cdr3_aa: CASSSSGGQSSYNEQFF
v_call: TRBV7-9
d_call: TRBD2
j_call: TRBJ2-1
clone_size: few

cdr3_nt: TGTGCCAGCAGCGCGATACAGGGCCCCGGGGAGCTGTTTTTT
cdr3_aa: CASSAIQGPGELFF
v_call: TRBV9
d_call: NA
j_call: TRBJ2-2
clone_size: once

cdr3_nt: TGCGCCAGCAGCTTGCCCGGGGGAGGAGACACTGAAGCTTTCTTT
cdr3_aa: CASSLPGGGDTEAFF
v_call: TRBV5-1
d_call: NA
j_call: TRBJ1-1
clone_size: NA

cdr3_nt: TGCGCCAGCAGCCCAACCGTGGGGAGGGACGAGCAGTACTTC
cdr3_aa: CASSPTVGRDEQYF
v_call: TRBV4-3
d_call: TRBD2
j_call: TRBJ2-7
clone_size: NA

cdr3_nt: TGTGCCTGGAGTGTAATCCGTCCCCCTAACTATGGCTACACCTTC
cdr3_aa: CAWSVIRPPNYGYTF
v_call: TRBV30
d_call: NA
j_call: TRBJ1-2
clone_size: NA

cdr3_nt: TGTGCCAGCAGTGGACTAGCGGTCGGTGAGCAGTTCTTC
cdr3_aa: CASSGLAVGEQFF
v_call: TRBV2
d_call: TRBD2
j_call: TRBJ2-1
clone_size: once

cdr3_nt: TGCGCCAGCAGTCTGGAGAGCTCCTATAATTCACCCCTCCACTTT
cdr3_aa: CASSLESSYNSPLHF
v_call: TRBV10-2
d_call: NA
j_call: TRBJ1-6
clone_size: NA

cdr3_nt: TGTGCCAGCAGTTTATGGCAGGGGGCTCGAGGCTACACCTTC
cdr3_aa: CASSLWQGARGYTF
v_call: TRBV27
d_call: TRBD1
j_call: TRBJ1-2
clone_size: NA

cdr3_nt: TGTGCCAGCAGTGAAGGGAGGACGGAAGCTTTCTTT
cdr3_aa: CASSEGRTEAFF
v_call: TRBV25-1
d_call: NA
j_call: TRBJ1-1
clone_size: NA

cdr3_nt: TGTGCCAGGTGTAATAGCGGGGGCAGCAATGAGCAGTTCTTC
cdr3_aa: CARCNSGGSNEQFF
v_call: TRBV6-6
d_call: TRBD2
j_call: TRBJ2-1
clone_size: few

cdr3_nt: TGTGCCAGCACCCCCAAGGGCGGGGGGGAGAATGAGCAGTTCTTC
cdr3_aa: CASTPKGGGENEQFF
v_call: TRBV7-9
d_call: TRBD2
j_call: TRBJ2-1
clone_size: NA

cdr3_nt: TGCGCCAGCAGCCGGGACAGATTGGACGAGCAGTACTTC
cdr3_aa: CASSRDRLDEQYF
v_call: TRBV4-1
d_call: TRBD1
j_call: TRBJ2-7
clone_size: NA

cdr3_nt: TGTGCCAGCACCGCCCCTGAGGGTTACAATCAGCCCCAGCATTTT
cdr3_aa: CASTAPEGYNQPQHF
v_call: TRBV26
d_call: NA
j_call: TRBJ1-5
clone_size: NA

cdr3_nt: TGTGCCAGCAGTGGGCTCGAGCAGTACTTC
cdr3_aa: CASSGLEQYF
v_call: TRBV2
d_call: NA
j_call: TRBJ2-7
clone_size: NA